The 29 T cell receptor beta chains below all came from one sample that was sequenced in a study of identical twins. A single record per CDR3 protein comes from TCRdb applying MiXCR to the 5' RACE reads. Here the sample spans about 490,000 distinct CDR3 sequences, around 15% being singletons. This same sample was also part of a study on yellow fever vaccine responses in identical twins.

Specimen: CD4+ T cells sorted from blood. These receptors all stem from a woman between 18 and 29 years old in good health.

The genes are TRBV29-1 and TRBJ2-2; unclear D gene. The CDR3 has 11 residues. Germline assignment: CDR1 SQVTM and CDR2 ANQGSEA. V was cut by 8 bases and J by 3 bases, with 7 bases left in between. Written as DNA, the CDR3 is TGCAGCACTGAGGACACCGGGGAGCTGTTTTTT. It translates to CSTEDTGELFF.

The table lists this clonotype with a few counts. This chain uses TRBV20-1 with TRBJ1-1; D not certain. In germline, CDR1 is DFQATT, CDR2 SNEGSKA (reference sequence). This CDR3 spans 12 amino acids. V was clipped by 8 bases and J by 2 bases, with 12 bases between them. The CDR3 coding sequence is TGCAGTCTCCCTCGACGAAACACTGAAGCTTTCTTT. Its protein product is CSLPRRNTEAFF.

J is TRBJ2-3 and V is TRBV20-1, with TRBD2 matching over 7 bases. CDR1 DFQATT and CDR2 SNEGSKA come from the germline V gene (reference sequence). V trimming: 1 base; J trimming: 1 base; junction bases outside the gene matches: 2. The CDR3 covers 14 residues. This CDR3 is CSARGAGRTDTQYF. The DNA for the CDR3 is TGCAGTGCTAGAGGAGCGGGACGCACAGATACGCAGTATTTT.

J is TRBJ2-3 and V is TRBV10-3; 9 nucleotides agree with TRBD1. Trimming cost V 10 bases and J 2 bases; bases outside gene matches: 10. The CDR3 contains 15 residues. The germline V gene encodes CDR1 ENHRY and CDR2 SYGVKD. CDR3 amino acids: CATGRGDRVTDTQYF. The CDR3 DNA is TGTGCCACGGGAAGAGGGGACAGGGTCACAGATACGCAGTATTTT.

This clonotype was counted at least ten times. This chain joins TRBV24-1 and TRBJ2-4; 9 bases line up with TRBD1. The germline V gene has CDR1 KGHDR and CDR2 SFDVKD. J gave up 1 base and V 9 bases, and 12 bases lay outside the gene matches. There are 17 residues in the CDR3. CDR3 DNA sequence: TGTGCCACCCTCGAAACAGGGGGCCGTTCGGCCAAAAACATTCAGTACTTC. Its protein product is CATLETGGRSAKNIQYF.

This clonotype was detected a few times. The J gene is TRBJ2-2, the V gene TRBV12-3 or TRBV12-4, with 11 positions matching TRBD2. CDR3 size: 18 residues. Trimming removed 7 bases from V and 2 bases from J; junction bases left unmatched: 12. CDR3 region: CASTHGRLAGGNTGELFF. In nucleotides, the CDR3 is TGTGCCAGCACCCACGGGAGGCTAGCGGGAGGCAACACCGGGGAGCTGTTTTTT.

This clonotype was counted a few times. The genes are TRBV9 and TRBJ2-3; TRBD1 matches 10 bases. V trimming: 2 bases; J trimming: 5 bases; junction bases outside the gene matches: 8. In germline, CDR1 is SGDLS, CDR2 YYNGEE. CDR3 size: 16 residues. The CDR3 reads CASSVRQGAKVDTQYF. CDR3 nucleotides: TGTGCCAGCAGCGTTCGACAGGGGGCCAAGGTAGATACGCAGTATTTT.

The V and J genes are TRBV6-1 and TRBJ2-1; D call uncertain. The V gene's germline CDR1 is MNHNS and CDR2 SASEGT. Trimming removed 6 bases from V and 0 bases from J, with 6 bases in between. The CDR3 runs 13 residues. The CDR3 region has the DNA TGTGCCAGCAGACAACGCTCCTACAATGAGCAGTTCTTC. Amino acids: CASRQRSYNEQFF.

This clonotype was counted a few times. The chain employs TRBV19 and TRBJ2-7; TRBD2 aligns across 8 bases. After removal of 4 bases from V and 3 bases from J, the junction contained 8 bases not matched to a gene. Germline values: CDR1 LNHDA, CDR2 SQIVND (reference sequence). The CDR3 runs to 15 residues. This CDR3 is CASSTNSGTNYEQYF. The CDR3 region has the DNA TGTGCCAGTAGTACGAATAGCGGGACCAACTACGAGCAGTACTTC.

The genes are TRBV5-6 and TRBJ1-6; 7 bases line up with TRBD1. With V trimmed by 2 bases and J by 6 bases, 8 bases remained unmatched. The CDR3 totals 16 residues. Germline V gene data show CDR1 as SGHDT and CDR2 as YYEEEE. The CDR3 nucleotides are TGTGCCAGCAGCTTTTGGACCGGACAGGCTAATTCACCCCTCCACTTT. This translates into CASSFWTGQANSPLHF.

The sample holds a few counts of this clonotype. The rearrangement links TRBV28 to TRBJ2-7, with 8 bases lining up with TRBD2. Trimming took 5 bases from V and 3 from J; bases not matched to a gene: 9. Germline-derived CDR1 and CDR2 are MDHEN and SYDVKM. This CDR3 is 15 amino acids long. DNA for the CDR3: TGTGCCAGCAGTCCCTCCGAGCGGGAGATCTACGAGCAGTACTTC. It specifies CASSPSEREIYEQYF.

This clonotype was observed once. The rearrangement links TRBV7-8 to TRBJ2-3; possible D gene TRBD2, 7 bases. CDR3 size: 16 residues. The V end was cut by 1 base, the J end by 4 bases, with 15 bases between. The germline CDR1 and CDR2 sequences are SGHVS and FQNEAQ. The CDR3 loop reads CASSLERGRAADTQYF. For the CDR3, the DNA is TGTGCCAGCAGCTTAGAAAGGGGGAGGGCCGCAGATACGCAGTATTTT.

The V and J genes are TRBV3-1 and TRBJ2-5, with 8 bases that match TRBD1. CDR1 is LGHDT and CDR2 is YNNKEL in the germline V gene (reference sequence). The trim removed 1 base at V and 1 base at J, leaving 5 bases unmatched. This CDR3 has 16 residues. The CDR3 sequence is CASSQATGGSQETQYF. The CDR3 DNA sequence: TGTGCCAGCAGCCAAGCAACAGGGGGATCCCAAGAGACCCAGTACTTC.

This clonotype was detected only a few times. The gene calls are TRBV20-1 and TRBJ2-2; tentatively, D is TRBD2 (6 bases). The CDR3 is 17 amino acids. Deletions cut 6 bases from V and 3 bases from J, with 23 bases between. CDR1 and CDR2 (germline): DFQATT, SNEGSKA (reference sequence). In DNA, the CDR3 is TGCAGTGCCAGACCTGGATGGAGGGAGTCTGACACCGGGGAGCTGTTTTTT. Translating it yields CSARPGWRESDTGELFF.

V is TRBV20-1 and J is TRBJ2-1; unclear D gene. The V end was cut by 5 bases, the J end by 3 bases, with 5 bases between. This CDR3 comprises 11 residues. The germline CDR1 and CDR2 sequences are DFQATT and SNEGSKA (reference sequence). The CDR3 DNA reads TGCAGTGCTGAAGACTACAATGAGCAGTTCTTC. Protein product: CSAEDYNEQFF.

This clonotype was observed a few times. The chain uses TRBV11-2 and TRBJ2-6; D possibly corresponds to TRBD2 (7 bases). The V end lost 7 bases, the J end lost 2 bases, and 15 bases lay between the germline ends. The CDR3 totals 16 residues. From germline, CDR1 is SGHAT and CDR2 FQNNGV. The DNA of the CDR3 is TGTGCCAGCACCTTGAGGGGGGGCGCTGGGGCCAACGTCCTGACTTTC. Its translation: CASTLRGGAGANVLTF.

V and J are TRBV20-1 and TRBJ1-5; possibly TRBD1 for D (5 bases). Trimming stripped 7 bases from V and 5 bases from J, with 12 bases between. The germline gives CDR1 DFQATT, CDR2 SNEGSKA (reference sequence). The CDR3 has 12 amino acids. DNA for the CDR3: TGCAGTGTTGCGGGGCCCCATCAGCCCCAGCATTTT. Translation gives CSVAGPHQPQHF.

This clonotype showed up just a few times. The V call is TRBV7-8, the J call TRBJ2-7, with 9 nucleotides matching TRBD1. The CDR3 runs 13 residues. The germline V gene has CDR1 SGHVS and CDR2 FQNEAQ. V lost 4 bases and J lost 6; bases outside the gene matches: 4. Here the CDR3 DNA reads TGTGCCAGCAGCTCCCTACAGGGGGCCGAGCAGTACTTC. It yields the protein CASSSLQGAEQYF.

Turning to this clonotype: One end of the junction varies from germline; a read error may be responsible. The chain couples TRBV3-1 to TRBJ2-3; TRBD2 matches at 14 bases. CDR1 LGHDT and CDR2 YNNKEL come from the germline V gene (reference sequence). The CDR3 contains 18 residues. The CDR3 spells CASCQEKGLAGDTDTQYF. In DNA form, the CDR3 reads TGTGCCAGCTGCCAAGAAAAGGGACTAGCGGGGGACACAGATACGCAGTATTTT.

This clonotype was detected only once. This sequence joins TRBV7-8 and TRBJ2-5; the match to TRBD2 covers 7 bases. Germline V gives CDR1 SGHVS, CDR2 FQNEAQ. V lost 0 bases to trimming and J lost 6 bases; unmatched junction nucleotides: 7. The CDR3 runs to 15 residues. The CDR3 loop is CASSLAGLVEQTQYF. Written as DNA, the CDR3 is TGTGCCAGCAGCTTAGCAGGACTAGTGGAACAGACCCAGTACTTC.

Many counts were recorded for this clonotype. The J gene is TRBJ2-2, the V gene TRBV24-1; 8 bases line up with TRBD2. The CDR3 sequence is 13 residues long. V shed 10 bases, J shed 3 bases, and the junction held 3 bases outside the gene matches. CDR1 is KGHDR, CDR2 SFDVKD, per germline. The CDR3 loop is CATSGGDTGELFF. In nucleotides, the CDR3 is TGTGCCACTTCGGGAGGGGACACCGGGGAGCTGTTTTTT.

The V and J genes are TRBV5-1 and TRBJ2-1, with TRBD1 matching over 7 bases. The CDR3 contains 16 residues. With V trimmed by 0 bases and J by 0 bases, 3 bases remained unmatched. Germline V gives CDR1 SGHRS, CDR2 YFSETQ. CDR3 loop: CASSLGGTDSYNEQFF. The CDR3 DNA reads TGCGCCAGCAGCTTGGGGGGGACAGACTCCTACAATGAGCAGTTCTTC.

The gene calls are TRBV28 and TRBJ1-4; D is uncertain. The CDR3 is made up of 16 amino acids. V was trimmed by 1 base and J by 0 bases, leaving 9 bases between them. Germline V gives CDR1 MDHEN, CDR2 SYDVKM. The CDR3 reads CASSLSGGATNEKLFF. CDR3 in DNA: TGTGCCAGCAGTTTATCCGGCGGAGCAACTAATGAAAAACTGTTTTTT.

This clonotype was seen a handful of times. This CDR3 is CSARETGGYEQYF. The CDR3 DNA sequence: TGCAGTGCTAGGGAGACAGGGGGCTACGAGCAGTACTTC. V is TRBV20-1 and J is TRBJ2-7; TRBD1 agrees at 9 bases. Germline V gives CDR1 DFQATT, CDR2 SNEGSKA (reference sequence). Unmatched junction bases numbered 3, after V lost 3 bases and J lost 3 bases. The CDR3 totals 13 residues.

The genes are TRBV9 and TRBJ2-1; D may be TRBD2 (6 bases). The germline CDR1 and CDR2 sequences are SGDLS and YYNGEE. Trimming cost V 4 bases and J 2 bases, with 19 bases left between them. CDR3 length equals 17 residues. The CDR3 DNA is TGTGCCAGCAGCTCTCTACAACTGGCGGGGACCTACAATGAGCAGTTCTTC. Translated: CASSSLQLAGTYNEQFF. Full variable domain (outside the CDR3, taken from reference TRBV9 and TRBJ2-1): DSGVTQTPKHLITATGQRVTLRCSPRSGDLSVYWYQQSLDQGLQFLIQYYNGEERAKGNILERFSAQQFPDLHSELNLSSLELGDSALYFCASSSLQLAGTYNEQFFGPGTRLTVL.

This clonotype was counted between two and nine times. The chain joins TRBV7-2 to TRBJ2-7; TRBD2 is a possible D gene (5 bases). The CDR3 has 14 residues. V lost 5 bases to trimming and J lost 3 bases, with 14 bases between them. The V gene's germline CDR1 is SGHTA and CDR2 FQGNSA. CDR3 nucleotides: TGTGCCAGCAGCAAAGCGGTATCAGGCTACGAGCAGTACGTC. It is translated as CASSKAVSGYEQYV.

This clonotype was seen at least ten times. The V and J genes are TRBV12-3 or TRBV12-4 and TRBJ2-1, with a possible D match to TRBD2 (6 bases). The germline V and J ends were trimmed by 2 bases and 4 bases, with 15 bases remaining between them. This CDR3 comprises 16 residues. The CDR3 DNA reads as TGTGCCAGCAGTTTACCGGCGGGGTCGCTTTACAATGAGCAGTTCTTC. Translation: CASSLPAGSLYNEQFF.

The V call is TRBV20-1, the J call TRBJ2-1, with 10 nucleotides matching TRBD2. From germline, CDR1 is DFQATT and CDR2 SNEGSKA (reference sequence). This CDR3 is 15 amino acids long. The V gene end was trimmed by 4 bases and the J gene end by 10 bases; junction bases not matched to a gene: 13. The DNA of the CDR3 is TGCAGTGCTAATTGGGCTAGCGGGAGTGGCCCCGAGCAGTTCTTC. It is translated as CSANWASGSGPEQFF.

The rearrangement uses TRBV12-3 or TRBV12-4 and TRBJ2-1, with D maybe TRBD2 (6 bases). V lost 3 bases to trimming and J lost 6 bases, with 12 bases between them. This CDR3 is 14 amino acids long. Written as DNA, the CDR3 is TGTGCCAGCAGTTTCGGCGGGACCCCCAATGAGCAGTTCTTC. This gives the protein CASSFGGTPNEQFF.